These 11 T cell receptor beta chains share one sample of origin, sequenced in a study of T-cell reconstitution after alpha-beta-depleted transplantation in children. Unique molecular identifiers were used to barcode this TCRbeta library. TCRdb passed the PCR reads through MiXCR, listing each CDR3 protein once. The table lists about 980,000 distinct CDR3 sequences, under 30% of them singletons. The input for sequencing was PBMCs, mostly from graft donor cells, taken 360 days after TCRalphabeta/CD19-depleted stem cell transplant. The receptors were gathered from a boy less than two years old who had a stem cell transplant for SCID, so the T cells may come from the graft donor.

CDR3 nucleotides: TGTGCCAGCAGCCAATTTTGGACAGGGAGAGGGGAGACCCAGTACTTC. It encodes CASSQFWTGRGETQYF. The V call is TRBV11-1, the J call TRBJ2-5; 8 bases line up with TRBD1. Trimming took 5 bases from V and 5 from J; bases not matched to a gene: 13. CDR3 size: 16 residues. The germline gives CDR1 SGHAT, CDR2 FQDESV (reference sequence).

The chain recombines TRBV29-1 with TRBJ2-3, with D possibly TRBD2 on 6 matching bases. This CDR3 is built from 13 residues. V lost 6 bases and J lost 2, with 12 bases in between. CDR1 SQVTM and CDR2 ANQGSEA come from the germline V gene. The CDR3: CSVSGLFTDTQYF. Here the CDR3 DNA reads TGCAGCGTCTCAGGACTATTCACAGATACGCAGTATTTT.

Many counts were recorded for this clonotype. V gene TRBV29-1 combines with J gene TRBJ2-1; D gene ambiguous. The germline CDR1 and CDR2 sequences are SQVTM and ANQGSEA. The length of the CDR3 is 13 residues. V gave up 4 bases and J gave up 0 bases, with 7 bases separating them. The CDR3 bases are TGCAGCGTTGTCGGGCGCTCCTACAATGAGCAGTTCTTC. It yields the protein CSVVGRSYNEQFF.

The rearrangement links TRBV5-5 to TRBJ2-1; D unclear. The germline gives CDR1 SGHKS, CDR2 YYEKEE (reference sequence). The V gene lost 3 bases and the J gene lost 6 bases, with 10 bases spanning the gap. The CDR3 has 13 residues. The CDR3 region has the DNA TGTGCCAGCAGCTCAGGACCGACCAATGAGCAGTTCTTC. Protein sequence: CASSSGPTNEQFF.

V usage is TRBV5-1 and J usage is TRBJ2-7, with 8 bases fitting TRBD1. CDR1 and CDR2 (germline): SGHRS, YFSETQ. V was pared by 4 bases and J by 0 bases, with 6 bases of the junction left unmatched. CDR3 length equals 15 residues. The CDR3 DNA sequence: TGCGCCAGCAGCCCGGGACAGGATCTCTCCTACGAGCAGTACTTC. Its translation: CASSPGQDLSYEQYF.

This clonotype has only a few counts. The chain has TRBV5-1 and TRBJ2-2, with TRBD1 matching over 10 bases. V lost 5 bases and J lost 6; bases outside the gene matches: 10. The CDR3 spans 16 residues. The germline CDR1 and CDR2 sequences are SGHRS and YFSETQ. The CDR3 sequence is CASRSGTGVVAGELFF. CDR3 DNA sequence: TGCGCCAGCAGGTCCGGGACAGGGGTTGTTGCCGGGGAGCTGTTTTTT.

This clonotype has a handful of counts. This rearrangement joins TRBV5-1 to TRBJ2-1, with 7 bases that match TRBD1. The germline V gene has CDR1 SGHRS and CDR2 YFSETQ. After removal of 0 bases from V and 0 bases from J, the junction contained 9 bases not matched to a gene. The CDR3 extends over 18 amino acids. Here the CDR3 reads CASSLATGAIRSYNEQFF. As DNA, the CDR3 is TGCGCCAGCAGCTTGGCCACAGGGGCCATCCGCTCCTACAATGAGCAGTTCTTC.

This clonotype came up a few times. The rearrangement links TRBV2 to TRBJ2-1; D remains unclear. With 4 bases removed from V and 9 bases from J, the gap between germline ends came to 31 bases. There are 19 residues in the CDR3. CDR1 SNHLY and CDR2 FYNNEI come from the germline V gene. CDR3 loop: CASSGFPFPGKTVGIEQFF. Here the CDR3 DNA reads TGTGCCAGCAGTGGTTTTCCTTTCCCCGGCAAAACAGTGGGCATTGAGCAGTTCTTC. Together with reference TRBV2 and TRBJ2-1, the CDR3 gives the full variable domain: EPEVTQTPSHQVTQMGQEVILRCVPISNHLYFYWYRQILGQKVEFLVSFYNNEISEKSEIFDDQFSVERPDGSNFTLKIRSTKLEDSAMYFCASSGFPFPGKTVGIEQFFGPGTRLTVL.

This chain links TRBV11-2 with TRBJ2-3; 13 bases line up with TRBD2. Germline-derived CDR1 and CDR2 are SGHAT and FQNNGV. The CDR3 totals 17 residues. The V and J ends lost 4 bases and 2 bases, in that order; junction bases with no gene match: 6. CDR3 bases: TGTGCCAGCAGCTGGGGACTAGCGGGGATATACACAGATACGCAGTATTTT. Protein: CASSWGLAGIYTDTQYF.

The rearrangement uses TRBV3-1 and TRBJ1-5; D may be TRBD1 (5 bases). The CDR3 is 13 residues long. V lost 8 bases and J lost 5, with 13 bases in between. Germline-derived CDR1 and CDR2 are LGHDT and YNNKEL (reference sequence). The CDR3: CASGQVGYQPQHF. The CDR3 DNA sequence: TGTGCCAGCGGACAAGTGGGTTATCAGCCCCAGCATTTT.

This chain joins TRBV29-1 and TRBJ1-2; 7 nucleotides align to TRBD1. This CDR3 is 12 amino acids long. V shed 6 bases, J shed 5 bases, and the junction held 6 bases outside the gene matches. Germline V gene lookup returns CDR1 SQVTM and CDR2 ANQGSEA. The CDR3 spells CSVEDRLYGYTF. The CDR3 nucleotides are TGCAGCGTGGAGGACAGGTTGTATGGCTACACCTTC.